This TCR beta chain was profiled in a study of cytomegalovirus exposure and HLA in healthy donors. Study information: Clustering assigned 81% of the approximately 400 genotyped donors to the Caucasian-associated ancestry cluster.

Whole-study results and caveats: Analysis was performed later, and it showed HLA-associated TCR beta chains to be more clonally expanded than equally common others.

Worth noting for this clone: Its antigen is not identified.

In the PCR, 60 Vbeta and 13 Jbeta primers were used. Original data processing: In a later analysis, some 80 million unique TCR beta chains included roughly 11 million shared by two or more donors. Data came from immunoSEQ multiplex PCR; TCRdb stores just in-frame clones and leaves some out. The V and J calls and clone size are taken from that table; D and trimming were inferred from the DNA. The sample shows a few hundred thousand clones, about 80% of them seen only once. The ends were cut back, 0 bases at V and 5 bases at J, with 9 bases in the middle. Germline lookup yields CDR1 SGHAT and CDR2 FQNNGV. This CDR3 spans 14 amino acids.

The TCR originated in a girl between 5 and 17 years old in good health and CMV-seronegative. The sequencing sample was made of PBMCs. The gene calls are TRBV11-2 and TRBJ2-3, with D possibly being TRBD1 (5 bases). CDR3 DNA sequence: TGTGCCAGCAGCTTAGATCCAGGGTTAGATACGCAGTATTTT. It translates to CASSLDPGLDTQYF.